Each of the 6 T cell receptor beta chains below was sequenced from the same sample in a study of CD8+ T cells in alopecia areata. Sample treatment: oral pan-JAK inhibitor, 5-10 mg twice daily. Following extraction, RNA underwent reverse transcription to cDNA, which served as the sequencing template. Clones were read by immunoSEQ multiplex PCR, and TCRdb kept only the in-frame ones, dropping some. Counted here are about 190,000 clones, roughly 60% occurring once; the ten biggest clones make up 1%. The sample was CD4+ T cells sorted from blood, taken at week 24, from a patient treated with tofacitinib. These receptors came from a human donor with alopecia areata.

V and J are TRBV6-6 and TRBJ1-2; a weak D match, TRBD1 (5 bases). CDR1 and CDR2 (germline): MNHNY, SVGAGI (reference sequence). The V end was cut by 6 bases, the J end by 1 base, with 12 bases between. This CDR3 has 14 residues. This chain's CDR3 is CASSLGTGNYGYTF. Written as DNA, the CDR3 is TGTGCCAGCAGCCTTGGGACGGGTAACTATGGCTACACCTTC.

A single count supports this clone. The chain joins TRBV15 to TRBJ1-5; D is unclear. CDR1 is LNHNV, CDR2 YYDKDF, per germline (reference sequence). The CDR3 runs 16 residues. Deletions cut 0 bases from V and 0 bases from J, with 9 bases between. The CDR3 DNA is TGTGCCACCAGCAGAGATCGGAGTAATAGCAATCAGCCCCAGCATTTT. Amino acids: CATSRDRSNSNQPQHF.

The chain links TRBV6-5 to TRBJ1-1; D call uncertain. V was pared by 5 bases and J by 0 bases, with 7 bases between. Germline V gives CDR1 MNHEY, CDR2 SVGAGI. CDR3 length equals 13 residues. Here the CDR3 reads CASSQTVNTEAFF. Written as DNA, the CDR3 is TGTGCCAGCAGTCAAACGGTGAACACTGAAGCTTTCTTT.

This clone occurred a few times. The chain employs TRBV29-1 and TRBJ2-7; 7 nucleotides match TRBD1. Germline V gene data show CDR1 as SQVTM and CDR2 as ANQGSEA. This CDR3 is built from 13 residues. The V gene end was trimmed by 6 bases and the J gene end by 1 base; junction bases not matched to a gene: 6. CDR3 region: CSVKPGGSYEQYF. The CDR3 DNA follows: TGCAGCGTAAAACCAGGGGGATCCTACGAGCAGTACTTC.

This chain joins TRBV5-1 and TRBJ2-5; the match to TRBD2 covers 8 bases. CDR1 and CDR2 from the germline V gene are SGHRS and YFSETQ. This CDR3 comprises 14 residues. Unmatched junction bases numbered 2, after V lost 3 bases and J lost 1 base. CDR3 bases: TGCGCCAGCAGCTCGGGGACTAGCCAAGAGACCCAGTACTTC. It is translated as CASSSGTSQETQYF.

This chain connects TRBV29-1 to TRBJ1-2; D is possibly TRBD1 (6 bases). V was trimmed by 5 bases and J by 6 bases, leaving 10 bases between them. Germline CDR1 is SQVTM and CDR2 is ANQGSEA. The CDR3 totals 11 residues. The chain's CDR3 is CSVNRVDGYTF. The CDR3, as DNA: TGCAGCGTTAACAGGGTAGATGGCTACACCTTC.